The T cell receptor (beta chain) under discussion was sequenced for a study of blood T cell repertoires in COVID-19. For the study at large: PBMCs, B-cell-depleted T cells, or T cells provided the cDNA or gDNA that made up the material.

Germline loops: CDR1 KGHSH, CDR2 LQKENI. The CDR3 sequence is 13 residues long. Trimming took off 6 bases at V and 1 base at J, with 10 bases between the two ends. The authors' processing: Estimates of nucleated cell counts were drawn from the amplification of reference gene primers. Repertoires were generated with immunoSEQ multiplex PCR, while TCRdb's copy carries only in-frame clones and drops some. Clone size and the V and J calls come from that table; the DNA yielded D and trimming. This table has about 82,000 clones, around 74% appearing once. This clonotype originated in a human donor with acute or convalescent COVID-19. The donor label of this sample is uncertain. Sequenced: peripheral blood. The genes are TRBV18 and TRBJ2-7, with D possibly matching TRBD2 (6 bases). CDR3 residues: CASSLRESYEQYF. CDR3 nucleotides: TGTGCCAGCTCGCTCCGGGAGTCCTACGAGCAGTACTTC.